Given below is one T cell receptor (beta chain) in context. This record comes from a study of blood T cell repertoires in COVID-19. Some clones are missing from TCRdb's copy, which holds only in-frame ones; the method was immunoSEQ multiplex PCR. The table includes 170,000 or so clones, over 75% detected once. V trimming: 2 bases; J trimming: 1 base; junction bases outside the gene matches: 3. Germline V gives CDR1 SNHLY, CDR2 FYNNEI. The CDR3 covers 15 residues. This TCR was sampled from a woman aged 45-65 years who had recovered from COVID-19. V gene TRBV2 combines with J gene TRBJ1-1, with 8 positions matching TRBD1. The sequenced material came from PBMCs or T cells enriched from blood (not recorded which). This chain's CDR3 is CASSEQGQGNTEAFF. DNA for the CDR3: TGTGCCAGCAGTGAACAAGGACAGGGGAACACTGAAGCTTTCTTT.